A selection of T cell receptor beta chains follows, all from one sample in a study of blood T cell repertoires in COVID-19. Profiling relied on immunoSEQ multiplex PCR, and the TCRdb table lists in-frame clones only, not all of them. The sample lists under 300,000 clones; 79% were seen once. The sample comprised peripheral blood. The receptors stem from a woman aged 40-49 years with active or convalescent COVID-19. The CDR3 runs from the conserved cysteine through the conserved F or W. D genes are given only for firm matches. Clone size appears in some rows only: once, few, many, or a class for an expanded clone.

clone size,V gene,J gene,D gene,CDR3 DNA,CDR3 protein
few,TRBV4-1,TRBJ1-2,.,TGCGCCAGCAGCCAAAAACTGGGGGGGGCTGACTATGGCTACACCTTC,CASSQKLGGADYGYTF
.,TRBV9,TRBJ1-6,.,TGTGCCAGCAGCGCTACAGACGGGGAGAGATCACCCCTCCACTTT,CASSATDGERSPLHF
.,TRBV5-5,TRBJ1-2,.,TGTGCCAGCAGCTCCGGGCAGGGAGGGTCCTACACCTTC,CASSSGQGGSYTF
.,TRBV5-1,TRBJ2-5,TRBD2,TGCGCCAGCAGCTCTCTAGCGGGCCAAGAGACCCAGTACTTC,CASSSLAGQETQYF
.,TRBV5-1,TRBJ1-6,.,TGCGCCAGCAGCTTTGGGCGTGGTAATTCACCCCTCCACTTT,CASSFGRGNSPLHF
.,TRBV19,TRBJ1-2,.,TGTGCCAGTAGTGAACGCGCAGGTTCCCCCCATGGCTACACCTTC,CASSERAGSPHGYTF
.,TRBV5-4,TRBJ2-2,TRBD1,TGTGCCAGCAGCTTGGAAGGGACAGTGAACACCGGGGAGCTGTTTTTT,CASSLEGTVNTGELFF
.,TRBV19,TRBJ1-5,.,TGTGCCAGTAGTCACCGCGGAAGCAATCAGCCCCAGCATTTT,CASSHRGSNQPQHF
few,TRBV3-1/TRBV3-2,TRBJ1-1,.,TGTGCCAGCAGCTGGGGAGGCACTGAAGCTTTCTTT,CASSWGGTEAFF
few,TRBV7-3,TRBJ1-1,.,TGTGCCAGCAGGCCCGACAGGCAGATAGGGGAAGCTTTCTTT,CASRPDRQIGEAFF
.,TRBV6-6,TRBJ1-2,TRBD1,TGTGCCAGCAGTCCCCTAACGCCGGGACAGGGAAGGGGTTACTATGGCTACACCTTC,CASSPLTPGQGRGYYGYTF
.,TRBV6-5,TRBJ2-7,TRBD2,TGTGCCAGCATTTCAACTAGCGGCAGCTCCTACGAGCAGTACTTC,CASISTSGSSYEQYF
.,TRBV5-5,TRBJ1-5,.,TGTGCCAGCAGCAACCGGGTTTTGGGGCTCAGCAATCAGCCCCAGCATTTT,CASSNRVLGLSNQPQHF
.,TRBV5-6,TRBJ1-3,.,TGTGCCAGCAGCTTGTTCGTCAGGGGTGCTGGAAACACCATATATTTT,CASSLFVRGAGNTIYF
once,TRBV24-1,TRBJ1-2,.,TGTGCCACCAGTGATCCCGGTTATGGCTACACCTTC,CATSDPGYGYTF
.,TRBV19,TRBJ2-3,.,TGTGCCAGTAGTATATCAGGGGTCCCCGGAGATACGCAGTATTTT,CASSISGVPGDTQYF
.,TRBV11-3,TRBJ2-2,TRBD1,TGTGCCAGCAGCAGCAGGGGGCGAAACACCGGGGAGCTGTTTTTT,CASSSRGRNTGELFF
.,TRBV7-6,TRBJ2-5,TRBD2,TGTGCCAGCAGCCTCACTAGCGGGGGGGCTGTAGGAGAGACCCAGTACTTC,CASSLTSGGAVGETQYF
.,TRBV7-2,TRBJ2-7,TRBD2,TGTGCCAGCAGCACCGGACTAGCCAGTAGGGAGCAGTACTTC,CASSTGLASREQYF
once,TRBV19,TRBJ1-2,.,TGTGCCAGTAGTCAGATTAACTATGGCTACACCTTC,CASSQINYGYTF
few,TRBV4-2,TRBJ1-1,.,TGTGCCAGCAGCCAAGAGGCCCGCGGGACTGAAGCTTTCTTT,CASSQEARGTEAFF
.,TRBV30,TRBJ1-5,.,TGTGCCTGGAGTGGCACTTTCGGCGGTCAGCCCCAGCATTTT,CAWSGTFGGQPQHF
few,TRBV7-9,TRBJ2-3,.,TGTGCCAGCAGCCCCACCGGGTCGACCACAGATACGCAGTATTTT,CASSPTGSTTDTQYF
.,TRBV9,TRBJ1-3,TRBD1,TGTGCCAGCAGCGTGGGACAGACCCACTCTGGAAACACCATATATTTT,CASSVGQTHSGNTIYF
.,TRBV3-1/TRBV3-2,TRBJ1-5,TRBD1,TGTGCCAGCAGCCACGGGGACAGAGGGCCCAATCAGCCCCAGCATTTT,CASSHGDRGPNQPQHF
once,TRBV19,TRBJ2-5,.,TGTGCCAGTAGTATGGGCAGTCAAGAGACCCAGTACTTC,CASSMGSQETQYF
.,TRBV2,TRBJ1-6,TRBD1,TGTGCCAGCAGTGGCCCGAGGACAGGGCAGAATTCACCCCTCCACTTT,CASSGPRTGQNSPLHF
few,TRBV7-9,TRBJ1-1,TRBD1,TGTGCCAGCAGCTTCTTTGACAGGGGCAACACTGAAGCTTTCTTT,CASSFFDRGNTEAFF
.,TRBV3-1/TRBV3-2,TRBJ1-2,.,TGTGCCAGCAGCCAAGATGGGCAGGGCCCCTATGGCTACACCTTC,CASSQDGQGPYGYTF
.,TRBV27,TRBJ1-2,.,TGTGCCAGCAGTTTATCGGACAGACGAGGCTACACCTTC,CASSLSDRRGYTF
.,TRBV19,TRBJ1-5,.,TGTGCCAGTAGGACAGGTTATAGCAATCAGCCCCAGCATTTT,CASRTGYSNQPQHF
.,TRBV15,TRBJ1-1,.,TGTGCCACCAGCTACGGAGCGGAGGGCACTGAAGCTTTCTTT,CATSYGAEGTEAFF
.,TRBV6-5,TRBJ1-6,.,TGTGCCAGCAGTCTACAGGCCTCCTATAATTCACCCCTCCACTTT,CASSLQASYNSPLHF
.,TRBV10-2,TRBJ1-5,.,TGCGCCAGCAGTGTTCTGGGACCAGGGGATCAGCCCCAGCATTTT,CASSVLGPGDQPQHF
.,TRBV11-1,TRBJ1-3,.,TGTGCCAGCAGCCGGTCGGGAGAACGCTCTGGAAACACCATATATTTT,CASSRSGERSGNTIYF
once,TRBV5-1,TRBJ2-3,TRBD2,TGCGCCAGCACCTTGCGAGCGGGGGAAATAGATACGCAGTATTTT,CASTLRAGEIDTQYF
.,TRBV10-3,TRBJ2-7,.,TGTGCCATCAGTGTGGACAGTTCTCAGCAGTACTTC,CAISVDSSQQYF
.,TRBV30,TRBJ1-6,.,TGTGCCTGGAGTGCCCAACAGGGTAGTAGTTCACCCCTCCACTTT,CAWSAQQGSSSPLHF
.,TRBV30,TRBJ1-6,TRBD1,TGTGCCTGTCAGGACAGGTATAATTCACCCCTCCACTTT,CACQDRYNSPLHF
few,TRBV9,TRBJ2-7,TRBD2,TGTGCCAGCAGCTCCGGAGCGGGGGGTGGCTACGAGCAGTACTTC,CASSSGAGGGYEQYF
once,TRBV11-2,TRBJ1-6,.,TGTGCCAGCAGCCCCGGGGTCCTTTCGGGTGGGGATTCACCCCTCCACTTT,CASSPGVLSGGDSPLHF
.,TRBV2,TRBJ1-2,.,TGTGCCAGCAGACAGAGTAACTATGGCTACACCTTC,CASRQSNYGYTF
.,TRBV7-3,TRBJ1-2,.,TGTGCCAGCAGCTTATCAGGGGTCTATGGCTACACCTTC,CASSLSGVYGYTF
.,TRBV4-1,TRBJ1-2,.,TGCGCCAGCAGCCAAGAATACAGCCAAGCTAACTATGGCTACACCTTC,CASSQEYSQANYGYTF
.,TRBV27,TRBJ2-5,.,TGTGCCAGCAGTTTAGAATCGTGGCGGGGGACCCAGTACTTC,CASSLESWRGTQYF
.,TRBV6-5,TRBJ1-3,.,TGTGCCAGCAGTCTTAGCTCTGGAAACACCATATATTTT,CASSLSSGNTIYF
.,TRBV19,TRBJ2-2,.,TGTGCCAGTAAAACGACAGGATTGCGCACCGGGGAGCTGTTTTTT,CASKTTGLRTGELFF
.,TRBV3-1/TRBV3-2,TRBJ2-1,.,TGTGCCAGCAGCCAAGAAAGGTACGGGGAACGTGAGCAGTTCTTC,CASSQERYGEREQFF
.,TRBV6-1,TRBJ1-5,TRBD1,TGTGCCAGCAGTGAAAGGGGACAGGGTAAGTTCCAGCCCCAGCATTTT,CASSERGQGKFQPQHF
.,TRBV7-9,TRBJ1-6,.,TGTGCCAGCAGCTTAGACCCTCTATCCCTCCACTTT,CASSLDPLSLHF
.,TRBV12-3/TRBV12-4,TRBJ1-5,.,TGTGCCAGCAGTTTTTCAGTGAATCAGCCCCAGCATTTT,CASSFSVNQPQHF
.,TRBV28,TRBJ1-4,.,TGTGCCAGCAGTTTAGACAGAGATGTGAGGGAAAAACTGTTTTTT,CASSLDRDVREKLFF
.,TRBV15,TRBJ1-4,.,TGTGCCACCAGCAGAGATTCAGGGGCTGAAGAAAAACTGTTTTTT,CATSRDSGAEEKLFF
.,TRBV5-4,TRBJ1-2,TRBD1,TGTGCCAGCAACAGACAGGGGCAGGGCTATGGCTACACCTTC,CASNRQGQGYGYTF
.,TRBV5-1,TRBJ2-3,.,TGCGCCAGCAAGATCGGTGGCACAGATACGCAGTATTTT,CASKIGGTDTQYF
.,TRBV29-1,TRBJ2-3,.,TGCAGCGTTCTCTGGGCTACGCAGTATTTT,CSVLWATQYF
.,TRBV6-6,TRBJ1-5,.,TGTGCCAGCAGTTACGGATCAGGGCCCCAGCATTTT,CASSYGSGPQHF
.,TRBV6-5,TRBJ1-5,TRBD1,TGTGCCAGCAGTCGGGGACAGGGGGGGCAGCCCCAGCATTTT,CASSRGQGGQPQHF